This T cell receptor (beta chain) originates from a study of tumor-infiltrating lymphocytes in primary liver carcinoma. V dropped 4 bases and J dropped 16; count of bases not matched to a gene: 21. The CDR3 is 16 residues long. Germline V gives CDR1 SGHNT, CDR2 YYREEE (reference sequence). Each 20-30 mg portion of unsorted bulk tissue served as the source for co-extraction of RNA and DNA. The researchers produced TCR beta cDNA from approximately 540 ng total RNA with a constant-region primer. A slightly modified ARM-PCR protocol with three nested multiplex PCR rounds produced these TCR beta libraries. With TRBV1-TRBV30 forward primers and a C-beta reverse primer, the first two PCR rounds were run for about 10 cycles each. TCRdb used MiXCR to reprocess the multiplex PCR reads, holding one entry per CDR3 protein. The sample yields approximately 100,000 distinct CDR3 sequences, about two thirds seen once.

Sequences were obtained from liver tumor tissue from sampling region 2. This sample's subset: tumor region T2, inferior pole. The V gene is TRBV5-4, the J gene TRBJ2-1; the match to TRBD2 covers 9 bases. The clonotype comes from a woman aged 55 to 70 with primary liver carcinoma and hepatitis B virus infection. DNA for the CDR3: TGTGCCAGCAGCCGGACACTAGCGGGTAACGTGAATGTGCAATTCTTC. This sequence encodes CASSRTLAGNVNVQFF. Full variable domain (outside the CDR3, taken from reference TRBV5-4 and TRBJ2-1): ETGVTQSPTHLIKTRGQQVTLRCSSQSGHNTVSWYQQALGQGPQFIFQYYREEENGRGNFPPRFSGLQFPNYSSELNVNALELDDSALYLCASSRTLAGNVNVQFFGPGTRLTVL.